This T cell receptor (beta chain) was sequenced for a study of T cell responses to AZD1222 COVID-19 vaccine. The CDR3 is 14 amino acids. The germline gives CDR1 SGHTA, CDR2 FQGTGA. The V gene end was trimmed by 4 bases and the J gene end by 5 bases; junction bases not matched to a gene: 5. Assay used: immunoSEQ multiplex PCR; TCRdb lists only in-frame clones, some missing. The table lists about 180,000 clones, more than 75% of them singletons. Study observations and caveats: Dominant CD4 TCR responses targeted spike regions 160-218 and 743-854. There were mostly white British donors and more females than males, and clonal diversity was possibly underestimated. Repertoires were collected only later (after the peak T cell response had occurred).

Details on this clone: Its antigen is not known.

This sample comprised peripheral blood, obtained 28 days after the second AZD1222 dose. The sequence derives from an adult who received the AZD1222 COVID-19 vaccine. The chain uses TRBV7-3 and TRBJ2-1; 7 nucleotides align to TRBD2. In nucleotides, the CDR3 is TGTGCCAGCAGCTCCACTAGCGAGGACAATGAGCAGTTCTTC. Encoded protein: CASSSTSEDNEQFF.